One sample yielded the 32 T cell receptor beta chains listed below, sequenced in a study of blood T cell repertoires in COVID-19. The table came from immunoSEQ multiplex PCR; TCRdb's copy has only in-frame clones and leaves some out. Here the sample spans about 65,000 clones, over 75% being singletons. Sequenced material: peripheral blood. All receptors come from an elderly man with acute or convalescent COVID-19.

This clone was found once. V gene TRBV5-4 combines with J gene TRBJ2-5; 9 nucleotides align to TRBD2. The germline V gene has CDR1 SGHNT and CDR2 YYREEE (reference sequence). CDR3 length: 17 residues. V lost 3 bases to trimming and J lost 0 bases; unmatched junction nucleotides: 9. The CDR3 region is CASSSRASGGYQETQYF. CDR3 nucleotide sequence: TGTGCCAGCAGCTCTAGGGCGAGCGGGGGGTACCAAGAGACCCAGTACTTC.

The CDR3 nucleotides read TGTGCCTGGAGTGCTGGCGGGGGAGCCAAAAACATTCAGTACTTC. Its translation: CAWSAGGGAKNIQYF. The chain combines TRBV30 with TRBJ2-4; 7 nucleotides line up with TRBD2. Per germline, CDR1 GTSNPN and CDR2 SVGIG (reference sequence). With V trimmed by 1 base and J by 0 bases, 3 bases remained unmatched. This CDR3 has 15 amino acids.

In this sample, this clone turned up a few times. This chain links TRBV21-1 with TRBJ2-5; the table names TRBD1, a call not compared with the DNA. TRBV21-1 is described as a pseudogene. The CDR3 covers 16 residues. The CDR3 coding sequence is TGTGCCAGCAGCAGCTTTGGACAGGGTGTTCAAGAGACCCAGTACTTC. Protein sequence: CASSSFGQGVQETQYF.

J is TRBJ1-4 and V is TRBV7-2; 9 bases agree with TRBD1. CDR1 is SGHTA, CDR2 FQGNSA, per germline. After removal of 8 bases from V and 6 bases from J, the junction contained 4 bases not matched to a gene. The CDR3 is 13 amino acids. The CDR3 loop is CASSGQGYEKLFF. CDR3 sequence (DNA): TGTGCCAGCTCGGGACAGGGCTATGAAAAACTGTTTTTT.

The chain employs TRBV7-9 and TRBJ1-2; D unresolved. V gave up 5 bases and J gave up 3 bases, with 19 bases separating them. This CDR3 is built from 16 residues. Germline CDR1 is SEHNR and CDR2 is FQNEAQ (reference sequence). The CDR3 here is CASSPSRMGSDYGYTF. Written as DNA, the CDR3 is TGTGCCAGCAGCCCATCCAGGATGGGTAGTGACTATGGCTACACCTTC. The full variable domain, completed using reference TRBV7-9 and TRBJ1-2, is DTGVSQNPRHKITKRGQNVTFRCDPISEHNRLYWYRQTLGQGPEFLTYFQNEAQLEKSRLLSDRFSAERPKGSFSTLEIQRTEQGDSAMYLCASSPSRMGSDYGYTFGSGTRLTVV.

This clone was counted a single time. This chain joins TRBV5-4 and TRBJ2-1; D may be TRBD1 (6 bases). Germline CDR1 and CDR2: SGHNT and YYREEE (reference sequence). Trimming shortened V by 0 bases and J by 2 bases, and 12 bases separated the two germline ends. This CDR3 comprises 16 residues. The CDR3 region is CASSLDWDTTYNEQFF. CDR3 in DNA: TGTGCCAGCAGCTTGGATTGGGACACGACCTACAATGAGCAGTTCTTC. Combining the CDR3 with reference TRBV5-4 and TRBJ2-1 gives the whole variable domain ETGVTQSPTHLIKTRGQQVTLRCSSQSGHNTVSWYQQALGQGPQFIFQYYREEENGRGNFPPRFSGLQFPNYSSELNVNALELDDSALYLCASSLDWDTTYNEQFFGPGTRLTVL.

This clone has just one count. The rearrangement joins TRBV7-8 to TRBJ2-3; TRBD2 agrees at 8 bases. The CDR3 is 16 amino acids. Germline V CDR1 and CDR2: SGHVS, FQNEAQ. V was clipped by 1 base and J by 6 bases; unmatched bases: 9. The CDR3 bases are TGTGCCAGCAGCTTAGGGCGGGGGGCTTCACGCGATACGCAGTATTTT. Translating it yields CASSLGRGASRDTQYF.

This sequence joins TRBV7-2 and TRBJ2-7; D is ambiguous. From germline, CDR1 is SGHTA and CDR2 FQGNSA. This CDR3 is built from 14 residues. The germline V and J ends were trimmed by 5 bases and 1 base, with 12 bases remaining between them. The CDR3: CASSIGPRSYEQYF. The CDR3 nucleotides are TGTGCCAGCAGCATAGGGCCCAGGTCCTACGAGCAGTACTTC.

V gene TRBV5-1 combines with J gene TRBJ1-4; TRBD1 agrees at 7 bases. The germline CDR1 and CDR2 sequences are SGHRS and YFSETQ. V dropped 4 bases and J dropped 2; count of bases not matched to a gene: 8. This CDR3 is built from 16 residues. CDR3 protein: CASSMGQYATNEKLFF. For the CDR3, the DNA is TGCGCCAGCAGCATGGGACAGTACGCGACTAATGAAAAACTGTTTTTT.

This chain joins TRBV18 and TRBJ1-2, with a tentative D call TRBD1 (6 bases). The V end lost 3 bases, the J end lost 6 bases, and 17 bases lay between the germline ends. The CDR3 covers 15 residues. CDR1 is KGHSH and CDR2 is LQKENI in the germline V gene. The CDR3 loop is CASSPDNRELDGYTF. DNA of the CDR3: TGTGCCAGCTCACCCGATAACAGGGAGTTGGATGGCTACACCTTC.

The V and J genes are TRBV18 and TRBJ2-2; 7 nucleotides line up with TRBD2. In germline, CDR1 is KGHSH, CDR2 LQKENI. Unmatched junction bases numbered 4, after V lost 6 bases and J lost 0 bases. The CDR3 totals 15 residues. CDR3 DNA: TGTGCCAGCTCTCAGCTAGCGGCGAACACCGGGGAGCTGTTTTTT. This sequence encodes CASSQLAANTGELFF.

The chain is built from TRBV7-9 and TRBJ1-2, with 7 bases lining up with TRBD1. V gave up 6 bases and J gave up 2 bases; unmatched junction bases: 3. CDR1 SEHNR and CDR2 FQNEAQ come from the germline V gene (reference sequence). The CDR3 sequence is 13 residues long. The CDR3 is CASRPGQNYGYTF. CDR3 nucleotide sequence: TGTGCCAGCAGACCGGGACAGAACTATGGCTACACCTTC.

The gene calls are TRBV11-2 and TRBJ1-4, with 7 bases matching TRBD1. Per germline, CDR1 SGHAT and CDR2 FQNNGV. The CDR3 loop spans 16 amino acids. Losses at the gene ends were 1 base for V and 3 bases for J; bases not matched to a gene: 5. CDR3 region: CASSLVGGTANEKLFF. CDR3 DNA: TGTGCCAGCAGCTTAGTGGGTGGGACAGCTAATGAAAAACTGTTTTTT.

The J gene is TRBJ1-2, the V gene TRBV13; TRBD1 matches 10 bases. Germline lookup yields CDR1 PRHDT and CDR2 FYEKMQ (reference sequence). The CDR3 is made up of 14 amino acids. V was clipped by 0 bases and J by 6 bases; unmatched bases: 1. The CDR3 loop is CASSLGTGGHGYTF. DNA for the CDR3: TGTGCCAGCAGCTTAGGGACAGGGGGCCATGGCTACACCTTC.

This chain connects TRBV15 to TRBJ2-3, with 12 bases that match TRBD2. CDR3 length equals 16 residues. V dropped 0 bases and J dropped 7; count of bases not matched to a gene: 5. Per the germline V gene, CDR1 is LNHNV and CDR2 is YYDKDF (reference sequence). CDR3: CATSRDLLAGGHTQYF. The CDR3 DNA is TGTGCCACCAGCAGAGATCTACTAGCGGGGGGCCATACGCAGTATTTT.

The chain links TRBV9 to TRBJ2-5; perhaps TRBD2 as D (5 bases). The CDR3 contains 15 residues. The V gene's germline CDR1 is SGDLS and CDR2 YYNGEE. The V end was cut by 3 bases, the J end by 5 bases, with 17 bases between. CDR3 sequence (DNA): TGTGCCAGCAGCGCGACAACGGACTTCTTGGAGACCCAGTACTTC. Residues: CASSATTDFLETQYF.

This clone was counted a few times. The chain joins TRBV10-1 to TRBJ1-6; D is unclear. The CDR3 totals 12 residues. The germline V gene encodes CDR1 WNHNN and CDR2 SYGVQD (reference sequence). The germline V and J ends were trimmed by 0 bases and 15 bases, with 9 bases remaining between them. CDR3 bases: TGCGCCAGCAGTGAGTCGGCCGGGGTCCTCCACTTT. This encodes CASSESAGVLHF.

The CDR3 bases are TGTGCCAGCAGTTTCCGGGGGTCTGAAGCTTTCTTT. Amino acid sequence: CASSFRGSEAFF. The V and J genes are TRBV12-3 or TRBV12-4 and TRBJ1-1; a possible D gene is TRBD1 (5 bases). CDR3 length: 12 amino acids. V was cut by 3 bases and J by 6 bases, with 8 bases left in between.

CDR3 protein: CSVTGGIYGYTF. The CDR3 DNA reads as TGCAGCGTTACAGGGGGGATCTATGGCTACACCTTC. V gene TRBV29-1 combines with J gene TRBJ1-2; 8 nucleotides align to TRBD1. Germline V gives CDR1 SQVTM, CDR2 ANQGSEA. The CDR3 contains 12 residues. The ends lost 5 bases at V and 4 bases at J; junction bases unmatched: 3.

The chain couples TRBV6-5 to TRBJ1-4; 9 positions match TRBD1. The CDR3 has 14 amino acids. The germline V gene has CDR1 MNHEY and CDR2 SVGAGI. V was clipped by 6 bases and J by 8 bases; unmatched bases: 7. Here the CDR3 DNA reads TGTGCCAGCAGGAGGACAGGGGACCCCGAAAAACTGTTTTTT. Residues: CASRRTGDPEKLFF.

V gene TRBV27 combines with J gene TRBJ2-5, with D maybe TRBD1 (6 bases). This CDR3 is 13 amino acids long. Trimming removed 6 bases at V and 5 bases at J, with 13 bases between. Per germline, CDR1 MNHEY and CDR2 SMNVEV (reference sequence). DNA for the CDR3: TGTGCCAGCAGGGGACACCTCCAGGAGACCCAGTACTTC. This gives the protein CASRGHLQETQYF.

This rearrangement joins TRBV5-6 to TRBJ2-1; no clear D gene. CDR3 length: 14 amino acids. Trimming pared 4 bases from V and 5 bases from J, leaving 13 bases between. Germline loops: CDR1 SGHDT, CDR2 YYEEEE. CDR3 DNA: TGTGCCAGCAGCCCTCTAAGATCGGACAATGAGCAGTTCTTC. This sequence encodes CASSPLRSDNEQFF.

This chain uses TRBV7-9 with TRBJ1-4; unclear D gene. V dropped 5 bases and J dropped 6 bases, with 13 bases sitting between them. The germline V gene has CDR1 SEHNR and CDR2 FQNEAQ (reference sequence). The CDR3 has 14 residues. CDR3 sequence reads: CASSLQGGDEKLFF. DNA for the CDR3: TGTGCCAGCAGCCTCCAAGGAGGCGATGAAAAACTGTTTTTT.

This clone was counted a single time. In DNA, the CDR3 is TGTGCCAGCAGTTACGGGCAGGGGGCCAGAGAGACCCAGTACTTC. This translates into CASSYGQGARETQYF. This chain connects TRBV6-5 to TRBJ2-5, with 8 nucleotides matching TRBD1. This CDR3 has 15 amino acids. CDR1 is MNHEY and CDR2 is SVGAGI in the germline V gene. V shed 2 bases and J 4 bases; nucleotides not matched to a gene: 6.

The V call is TRBV9, the J call TRBJ1-1, with D tentatively TRBD1 (6 bases). The CDR3 has 14 amino acids. The germline V gene encodes CDR1 SGDLS and CDR2 YYNGEE. V was pared by 3 bases and J by 5 bases, with 14 bases between. CDR3 sequence (DNA): TGTGCCAGCAGCGAGGGAGGGGGGCAGACTGAAGCTTTCTTT. Its translation is CASSEGGGQTEAFF.

In this sample, this clone turned up a few times. The chain carries TRBV6-1 and TRBJ1-3, with D unclear. V was clipped by 0 bases and J by 8 bases, with 8 bases between them. This CDR3 spans 13 amino acids. The germline V gene encodes CDR1 MNHNS and CDR2 SASEGT. CDR3 sequence (DNA): TGTGCCAGCAGTGAAGCTGTGAGGGACACCATATATTTT. Protein sequence: CASSEAVRDTIYF.

This sequence joins TRBV5-1 and TRBJ2-5; 16 bases agree with TRBD2. V lost 1 base to trimming and J lost 5 bases; unmatched junction nucleotides: 8. Germline lookup yields CDR1 SGHRS and CDR2 YFSETQ. The CDR3 is 18 residues long. The CDR3 protein is CASSLLGTSGGAYETQYF. The CDR3 bases are TGCGCCAGCAGCTTGCTTGGGACTAGCGGGGGGGCCTATGAGACCCAGTACTTC.

The gene calls are TRBV6-5 and TRBJ1-3; D ambiguous. Germline values: CDR1 MNHEY, CDR2 SVGAGI. V lost 0 bases to trimming and J lost 0 bases, with 9 bases between them. There are 16 residues in the CDR3. The CDR3 coding sequence is TGTGCCAGCAGTTACTCGGGCGTCGGCTCTGGAAACACCATATATTTT. Amino acid sequence: CASSYSGVGSGNTIYF.

This clone occurred a few times. The chain carries TRBV5-1 and TRBJ1-2, with 7 bases matching TRBD1. Germline values: CDR1 SGHRS, CDR2 YFSETQ. CDR3 length: 12 residues. Germline trimming cut 3 bases from V and 7 bases from J; bases unmatched to any gene: 3. The CDR3 here is CASSSDRFGYTF. In DNA form, the CDR3 reads TGCGCCAGCAGCTCGGACAGGTTTGGCTACACCTTC.

The chain uses TRBV21-1 and TRBJ2-5; TRBD1, the table's D call, was not compared with the DNA. TRBV21-1 is shown as a pseudogene. The CDR3 has 15 residues. The CDR3 reads CASSPRRTGQETQYF. As DNA, the CDR3 is TGTGCCAGCAGCCCCCGCCGGACAGGCCAAGAGACCCAGTACTTC.

This clone has a handful of counts. The chain couples TRBV7-2 to TRBJ2-3; D unclear. The CDR3 runs 15 residues. Trimming stripped 5 bases from V and 0 bases from J, with 12 bases between. Germline CDR1 SGHTA, CDR2 FQGNSA. The CDR3 loop reads CASSLQPTSTDTQYF. CDR3 DNA sequence: TGTGCCAGCAGCCTCCAACCAACTAGCACAGATACGCAGTATTTT.

V gene TRBV11-3 combines with J gene TRBJ1-1; 7 positions agree with TRBD1. The CDR3 is made up of 16 amino acids. Per germline, CDR1 SGHNT and CDR2 YENEEA. The V and J ends lost 1 base and 2 bases, in that order; junction bases with no gene match: 7. DNA for the CDR3: TGTGCCAGCAGCTTAGGGCGGGACAGACCTAACACTGAAGCTTTCTTT. Its protein product is CASSLGRDRPNTEAFF.